This T cell receptor beta chain appears in the sequencing data of a study of early T cells in non-severe SARS-CoV-2 infection. The library protocol tagged individual cDNA molecules with unique molecular identifiers. TCRdb redid the calling of the 5' RACE reads with MiXCR, one entry per CDR3 protein. The sample lists fewer than 65,000 distinct CDR3 sequences, about 6% occurring once. Many counts were recorded for this clonotype. CDR1 is LNHDA, CDR2 SQIVND, per germline (reference sequence). V gave up 5 bases and J gave up 3 bases, with 15 bases separating them. The CDR3 sequence is 15 residues long. The source material was whole blood, sampled at baseline. The chain carries TRBV19 and TRBJ2-3; unclear D gene. The sequence was obtained from an adult who was a healthcare worker with PCR-confirmed SARS-CoV-2 infection or an uninfected control (not recorded which). The DNA for the CDR3 is TGTGCCAGTAGTCCACGACCGGTGAGGACAGATACGCAGTATTTT. Translation gives CASSPRPVRTDTQYF.